Listed below are T cell receptor beta chains from one sample, sequenced in a study of T cell changes during pregnancy in multiple sclerosis. The table came from immunoSEQ multiplex PCR; TCRdb's copy has only in-frame clones and leaves some out. Here the sample spans some 87,000 clones, about 92% being singletons. This material consisted of CD4+ T cells from peripheral blood mononuclear cells, taken before pregnancy. These receptors were obtained from a female donor with multiple sclerosis, enrolled in a pregnancy study. Each CDR3 is given with its conserved first and last residue. Each record gives: D gene, clone size, V gene, J gene, CDR3 protein, CDR3 DNA. A D gene is named only where the DNA matches it firmly. Expanded clones are given a class, and other clones once, few, many or no size at all.

TRBD2,NA,TRBV9,TRBJ2-5,CASSVAIAGMLVGETQYF,TGTGCCAGCAGCGTAGCTATAGCGGGGATGCTGGTGGGAGAGACCCAGTACTTC
TRBD2,NA,TRBV6-4,TRBJ2-1,CASSRLAGGPSYNEQFF,TGTGCCAGCAGTCGACTAGCGGGAGGTCCCTCCTACAATGAGCAGTTCTTC
TRBD1,NA,TRBV5-4,TRBJ1-4,CASSKDRGLDEKLFF,TGTGCCAGCAGCAAGGACAGGGGGCTAGATGAAAAACTGTTTTTT
TRBD1,NA,TRBV5-1,TRBJ1-4,CASSDEQGAHEKLFF,TGCGCCAGCAGCGATGAACAGGGGGCCCATGAAAAACTGTTTTTT
TRBD1,once,TRBV10-3,TRBJ2-1,CAISVGTGDYNEQFF,TGTGCCATCAGTGTAGGGACAGGCGACTACAATGAGCAGTTCTTC
TRBD2,once,TRBV28,TRBJ2-7,CASSSSGRAEYEQYF,TGTGCCAGCAGTTCTAGCGGGAGGGCCGAATACGAGCAGTACTTC
TRBD1,NA,TRBV5-4,TRBJ2-7,CASSWGQGSYEQYF,TGTGCCAGCAGCTGGGGACAGGGGTCCTACGAGCAGTACTTC
NA,NA,TRBV19,TRBJ1-5,CASTPGYSNQPQHF,TGTGCCAGTACCCCAGGGTATAGCAATCAGCCCCAGCATTTT
NA,NA,TRBV5-4,TRBJ2-7,CASSLLAGPDYF,TGTGCCAGCAGCTTGCTGGCAGGGCCCGATTACTTC
NA,NA,TRBV11-2,TRBJ2-1,CASSLGLASHNEQFF,TGTGCCAGCAGCTTAGGCCTAGCCTCCCACAATGAGCAGTTCTTC
NA,NA,TRBV25-1,TRBJ1-5,CASSESGWGNQPQHF,TGTGCCAGCAGTGAATCGGGGTGGGGCAATCAGCCCCAGCATTTT
NA,once,TRBV2,TRBJ1-6,CASRLGSYNSPLHF,TGTGCCAGCAGACTCGGGTCCTATAATTCACCCCTCCACTTT
NA,NA,TRBV5-5,TRBJ2-2,CASSFNSDTGELFF,TGTGCCAGCAGCTTTAATTCAGACACCGGGGAGCTGTTTTTT
NA,NA,TRBV19,TRBJ2-2,CASREGFRTNTGELFF,TGTGCCAGTAGAGAGGGTTTCCGCACCAACACCGGGGAGCTGTTTTTT
NA,NA,TRBV27,TRBJ2-1,CASTKRVSDEQFF,TGTGCCAGCACCAAGCGGGTATCGGATGAGCAGTTCTTC
NA,NA,TRBV28,TRBJ1-4,CASSSPGGAYEKLFF,TGTGCCAGCAGTTCCCCGGGGGGCGCTTATGAAAAACTGTTTTTT
TRBD1,NA,TRBV6-5,TRBJ1-1,CASSPDRGTEAFF,TGTGCCAGCAGCCCCGACAGGGGAACTGAAGCTTTCTTT
TRBD1,NA,TRBV30,TRBJ2-5,CAWSRDRVQETQYF,TGTGCCTGGAGTCGGGACAGGGTGCAAGAGACCCAGTACTTC
TRBD2,NA,TRBV19,TRBJ2-1,CASHLAGNNEQFF,TGTGCCAGTCATCTAGCGGGCAACAATGAGCAGTTCTTC
NA,NA,TRBV5-1,TRBJ1-1,CASSPQGKNTEAFF,TGCGCCAGCAGCCCACAGGGAAAGAACACTGAAGCTTTCTTT
NA,NA,TRBV5-6,TRBJ2-7,CASSLPQSYEQYF,TGTGCCAGCAGCTTGCCTCAGTCCTACGAGCAGTACTTC
TRBD1,NA,TRBV5-1,TRBJ1-1,CASSLAVVGQGVAFF,TGCGCCAGCAGCTTGGCGGTAGTAGGGCAGGGGGTAGCTTTCTTT
TRBD1,NA,TRBV30,TRBJ1-5,CAWGQGLNQPQHF,TGTGCCTGGGGACAGGGGCTTAATCAGCCCCAGCATTTT
NA,NA,TRBV7-2,TRBJ2-2,CASSLGANSNTGELFF,TGTGCCAGCAGCTTAGGCGCCAACTCGAACACCGGGGAGCTGTTTTTT
NA,NA,TRBV5-1,TRBJ2-1,CASSDRRSSYNEQFF,TGCGCCAGCAGTGACAGGAGGAGCTCCTACAATGAGCAGTTCTTC